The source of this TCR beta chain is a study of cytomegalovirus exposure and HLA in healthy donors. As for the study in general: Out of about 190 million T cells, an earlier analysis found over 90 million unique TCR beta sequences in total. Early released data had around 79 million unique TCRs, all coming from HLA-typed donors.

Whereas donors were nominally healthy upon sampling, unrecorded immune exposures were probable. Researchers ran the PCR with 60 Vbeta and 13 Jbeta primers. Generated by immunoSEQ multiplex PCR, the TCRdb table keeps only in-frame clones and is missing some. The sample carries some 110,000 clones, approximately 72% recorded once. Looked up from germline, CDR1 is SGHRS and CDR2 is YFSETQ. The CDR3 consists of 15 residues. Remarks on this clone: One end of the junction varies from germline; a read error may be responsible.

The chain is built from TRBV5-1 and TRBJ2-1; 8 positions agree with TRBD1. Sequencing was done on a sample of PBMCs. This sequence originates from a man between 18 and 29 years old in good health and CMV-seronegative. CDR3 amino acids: CPSSLVSGGLSEQFF. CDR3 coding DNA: TGCCCCAGCAGCTTGGTGTCAGGGGGCTTGAGTGAGCAGTTCTTC.